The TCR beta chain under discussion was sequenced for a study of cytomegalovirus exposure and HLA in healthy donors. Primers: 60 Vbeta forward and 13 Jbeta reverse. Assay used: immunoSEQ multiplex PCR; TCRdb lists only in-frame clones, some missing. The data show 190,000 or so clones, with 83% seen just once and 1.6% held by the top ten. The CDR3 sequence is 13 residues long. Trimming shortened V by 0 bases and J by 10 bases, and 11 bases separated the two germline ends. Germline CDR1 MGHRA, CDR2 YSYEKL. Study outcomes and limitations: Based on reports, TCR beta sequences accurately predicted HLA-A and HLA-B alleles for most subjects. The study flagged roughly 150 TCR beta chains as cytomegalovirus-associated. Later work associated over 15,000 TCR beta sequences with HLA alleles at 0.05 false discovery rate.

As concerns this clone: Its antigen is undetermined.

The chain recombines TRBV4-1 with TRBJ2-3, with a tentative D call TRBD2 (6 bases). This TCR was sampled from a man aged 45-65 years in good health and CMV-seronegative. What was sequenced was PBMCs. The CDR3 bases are TGCGCCAGCAGCCAAGAGCGGCTAGCGTCGCAGTATTTT. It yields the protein CASSQERLASQYF.